Here is one T cell receptor beta chain with its context. Its cognate antigen is unknown. An assay was performed, and its level was deep. Profiled with immunoSEQ multiplex PCR; TCRdb holds only in-frame clones, not every one. Here the sample spans some 800,000 clones, 92% being singletons. This specimen comes from a study of shared clonotypes between healthy human individuals. At the level of the study: Three plates were used per donor for CD4 naive, three for CD4 memory, two for CD8 naive and one for CD8 memory.

Findings and limits, study-wide: Generation probabilities were higher for clonotypes shared across all four sorted-subset donors than for unshared ones.

Selected positively for CCR7 and CD45RO-negative, naive CD8 cells excluded terminally differentiated effector memory CD45RA+ cells. Germline values: CDR1 SGHVS, CDR2 FNYEAQ. CDR3 length: 17 residues. Between the trimmed V and J ends, which lost 2 bases and 1 base, there was a span of 14 bases. This TCR came from a young man in good health. The chain is built from TRBV7-6 and TRBJ2-2; D unresolved. Sequences were obtained from naive CD8+ T cells sorted from blood. CDR3 sequence (DNA): TGTGCCAGCAGCTTATATGCTAACTACCAGAACACCGGGGAGCTGTTTTTT. Its protein product is CASSLYANYQNTGELFF.